This TCR beta chain derives from a study of molecular identifiers for immune sequencing clone quantification. Sorting defined naive CD8 T cells as CD8+CD4-CCR7+CD45RA+. Looked up from germline, CDR1 is MNHEY and CDR2 is SVGAGI. CDR3 size: 13 residues. Regarding this clonotype: A much more abundant neighbour one base away suggests this may be a read error.

Generation of bulk TCR libraries relied on previously described methods and listed TCR primers. TCRdb independently ran MiXCR on the PCR reads; one entry per CDR3 protein. Found here are just under 650,000 distinct CDR3 sequences, just under 20% of them singletons; the top ten hold roughly 0.9%. The sample was naive CD8+ T cells from blood, with Jurkat cell RNA spiked in. As for subset: FACS-sorted CD8+CD4-CCR7+CD45RA+ naive T cells. This chain links TRBV6-5 with TRBJ2-7, with D perhaps matching TRBD1 (5 bases). This sequence was found in a human donor in good health. Some libraries in this study had Jurkat cell RNA spiked in. This chain's CDR3 is CASSWGGSYEQHF. For the CDR3, the DNA is TGTGCCAGCAGTTGGGGCGGCTCCTACGAGCAGCACTTC.